The 6 T cell receptor beta chains listed next were all sequenced from one sample in a study of neurological immune-mediated disorders. Time point noted: longitudinal time-point 1 (baseline). TCRdb itself ran the 5' RACE reads through MiXCR, one entry per CDR3 protein. The table lists 67,000 or so distinct CDR3 sequences, roughly 15% of them singletons. The sample was PBMCs. The receptors were sampled from a female donor with HTLV-1-associated myelopathy (HAM/TSP).

This clonotype was seen only once. Just one base apart from a much larger clone, this may be a read error. The chain links TRBV20-1 to TRBJ2-3; TRBD2 matches at 8 bases. This CDR3 has 16 amino acids. Germline-derived CDR1 and CDR2 are DFQATT and SNEGSKA (reference sequence). CDR3 sequence: CSARDHQRGYADMQYF. CDR3 DNA: TGCAGTGCTAGAGATCATCAGCGGGGGTACGCAGATATGCAGTATTTT.

This clonotype showed up many times. The chain uses TRBV4-1 and TRBJ2-3, with 12 bases lining up with TRBD2. V trimming: 3 bases; J trimming: 1 base; junction bases outside the gene matches: 2. CDR1 is MGHRA, CDR2 YSYEKL, per germline. The CDR3 is made up of 16 amino acids. The CDR3 reads CASSHGTSGRTDTQYF. CDR3 sequence (DNA): TGCGCCAGCAGCCACGGGACTAGCGGGCGCACAGATACGCAGTATTTT.

In its sample, this clonotype was seen many times. This sequence joins TRBV5-1 and TRBJ2-1; 7 bases map to TRBD2. The CDR3 length is 16 residues. The trim removed 4 bases at V and 7 bases at J, leaving 14 bases unmatched. Germline CDR1 is SGHRS and CDR2 is YFSETQ. The DNA for the CDR3 is TGCGCCAGCAGCCGCGGTTTTGGGGGGGGTTCGAATGAGCAGTTCTTC. It yields the protein CASSRGFGGGSNEQFF. Looking up the rest from reference TRBV5-1 and TRBJ2-1 gives the full variable domain: KAGVTQTPRYLIKTRGQQVTLSCSPISGHRSVSWYQQTPGQGLQFLFEYFSETQRNKGNFPGRFSGRQFSNSRSEMNVSTLELGDSALYLCASSRGFGGGSNEQFFGPGTRLTVL.

This clonotype was seen more than once but under ten times. The chain carries TRBV12-3 or TRBV12-4 and TRBJ1-6, with TRBD1 as a possible D gene (5 bases). V was cut by 4 bases and J by 9 bases, with 16 bases left in between. CDR3 size: 15 residues. This chain's CDR3 is CASSSAGISSSPLHF. DNA for the CDR3: TGTGCCAGCAGTTCTGCAGGGATTTCCAGTTCACCCCTCCACTTT.

This clonotype was counted many times. The chain employs TRBV7-9 and TRBJ1-5; D not resolved. Germline V gene data show CDR1 as SEHNR and CDR2 as FQNEAQ (reference sequence). Trimming took off 5 bases at V and 0 bases at J, with 11 bases between the two ends. The CDR3 spans 15 residues. CDR3: CASSPLPDSNQPQHF. The CDR3 nucleotides read TGTGCCAGCAGCCCCCTGCCGGATAGCAATCAGCCCCAGCATTTT.

This clonotype has at least ten counts. The chain carries TRBV2 and TRBJ2-2; 7 bases fit TRBD1. The CDR3 contains 14 residues. V shed 6 bases, J shed 5 bases, and the junction held 6 bases outside the gene matches. The germline V gene has CDR1 SNHLY and CDR2 FYNNEI. CDR3 protein: CASRGQVGTGELFF. The CDR3 coding sequence is TGTGCCAGCAGAGGACAGGTTGGAACCGGGGAGCTGTTTTTT. Together with reference TRBV2 and TRBJ2-2, the CDR3 gives the full variable domain: EPEVTQTPSHQVTQMGQEVILRCVPISNHLYFYWYRQILGQKVEFLVSFYNNEISEKSEIFDDQFSVERPDGSNFTLKIRSTKLEDSAMYFCASRGQVGTGELFFGEGSRLTVL.